Shown below are 6 T cell receptor beta chains from a single sample sequenced in a study of T cell responses to AZD1222 COVID-19 vaccine. The method was immunoSEQ multiplex PCR; TCRdb's version includes in-frame clones alone and lacks a portion of them. This sample carries some 74,000 clones, roughly 87% of them seen once, and the ten largest clones take roughly 1.3%. The source material was peripheral blood, sampled 28 days after the second AZD1222 dose. These receptor sequences come from an adult who received the AZD1222 COVID-19 vaccine.

This sequence joins TRBV7-6 and TRBJ1-3, with D uncertain. Germline CDR1 and CDR2: SGHVS and FNYEAQ. The CDR3 is made up of 16 amino acids. V was shortened by 5 bases and J by 3 bases, with 17 bases between the two germline ends. Written as DNA, the CDR3 is TGTGCCAGCAGCCTCCGATCGACGGGGATTGGAAACACCATATATTTT. This codes for CASSLRSTGIGNTIYF.

The chain is built from TRBV7-2 and TRBJ2-1, with D possibly matching TRBD2 (6 bases). Between the trimmed V and J ends, which lost 6 bases and 2 bases, there was a span of 14 bases. Per germline, CDR1 SGHTA and CDR2 FQGNSA. The CDR3 runs 15 residues. Here the CDR3 reads CASSSSSGTYNEQFF. The DNA for the CDR3 is TGTGCCAGCAGTTCTAGTAGCGGAACCTACAATGAGCAGTTCTTC.

This clone has a handful of counts. The J gene is TRBJ1-4, the V gene TRBV11-2, with no clear D. V was shortened by 1 base and J by 8 bases, with 14 bases between the two germline ends. CDR1 and CDR2 (germline): SGHAT, FQNNGV. The CDR3 is 15 amino acids. The CDR3 spells CASSLVSGSGEKLFF. For the CDR3, the DNA is TGTGCCAGCAGCTTAGTATCGGGGAGTGGGGAAAAACTGTTTTTT.

Only one count was recorded for this clone. The chain employs TRBV20-1 and TRBJ1-3, with D hard to call. V lost 1 base, J lost 3 bases, and 1 base lay in between. The CDR3 sequence is 11 residues long. Germline loops: CDR1 DFQATT, CDR2 SNEGSKA (reference sequence). CDR3 amino acids: CSARGGNTIYF. The DNA for the CDR3 is TGCAGTGCTAGAGGTGGAAACACCATATATTTT.

The chain is built from TRBV12-3 or TRBV12-4 and TRBJ1-2, with 7 bases aligning to TRBD1. The CDR3 covers 13 residues. J was trimmed by 4 bases and V by 6 bases; bases with no gene match: 5. CDR3 nucleotide sequence: TGTGCCAGCAGCCACGACAGGGTCTATGGCTACACCTTC. Translated: CASSHDRVYGYTF.

The chain joins TRBV18 to TRBJ2-7; TRBD2 aligns across 11 bases. The CDR3 contains 15 residues. V shed 3 bases, J shed 6 bases, and the junction held 7 bases outside the gene matches. Germline CDR1 KGHSH, CDR2 LQKENI. The CDR3: CASSPTSGTRTEQYF. The CDR3 DNA sequence: TGTGCCAGCTCACCGACTAGCGGGACGAGAACCGAGCAGTACTTC.